Listed below are T cell receptor beta chains from one sample, sequenced in a study of T cells in localized non-small cell lung cancer. Assay: immunoSEQ multiplex PCR; the TCRdb copy retains only in-frame clones and omits some. Of 2,200 or so clones listed, more than 20% are singletons. The sample here was lung tumor tissue, taken before any cancer treatment. The receptors were sampled from a woman aged 35 to 75 with stage III squamous cell lung carcinoma. The CDR3 runs from the conserved cysteine through the conserved F or W. D genes are given only for firm matches. Part of the rows lack a size; the others show once, few, many or a class for expanded clones.

j_call,v_call,clone_size,d_call,cdr3_nt,cdr3_aa
TRBJ1-1,TRBV9,few,-,TGTGCCAGCAGCGTAGATTCAGGGATTTACGGTGAAGCTTTCTTT,CASSVDSGIYGEAFF
TRBJ1-3,TRBV5-1,-,-,TGCGCCAGCAGCTTGGCGTCAGGGACTGGAAACACCATATATTTT,CASSLASGTGNTIYF
TRBJ2-3,TRBV5-1,once,-,TGCGCCAGCTCGAGGGGGCGGGACACAGATACGCAGTATTTT,CASSRGRDTDTQYF
TRBJ1-1,TRBV4-1,few,-,TGCGCCAGCAGCCAAGTACCAGGGGTGGGCACTGAAGCTTTCTTT,CASSQVPGVGTEAFF
TRBJ2-1,TRBV4-1,large,-,TGCGCCAGCAGCCAAGTTCTCGATGAGCAGTTCTTC,CASSQVLDEQFF
TRBJ2-7,TRBV25-1,-,TRBD1,TGTGCCAGCAGTGCGGGACAGGGCCCCCCAGGGGGCGAGCAGTACTTC,CASSAGQGPPGGEQYF
TRBJ2-1,TRBV11-3,few,TRBD1,TGTGCCAGCAGCATCCGGGACAGGGGGCTTGGTGAGCAGTTCTTC,CASSIRDRGLGEQFF
TRBJ1-1,TRBV5-1,-,-,TGCGCCAGCAGCTCCCAGGGTGGGTTAGCTGAAGCTTTCTTT,CASSSQGGLAEAFF
TRBJ1-2,TRBV6-8,few,-,TGTGCCAGCAGTTACTCGTCGTACAGGACGCCGGGGGGTGGCTACACCTTC,CASSYSSYRTPGGGYTF
TRBJ1-1,TRBV9,-,-,TGTGCCAGCTCGATAGAGAGCCAGAACACTGAAGCTTTCTTT,CASSIESQNTEAFF
TRBJ1-6,TRBV11-3,few,-,TGTGCCAGCAGCTTACAGGGGTTGGGTAATTCACCCCTCCACTTT,CASSLQGLGNSPLHF
TRBJ1-1,TRBV23-1,medium-sized,TRBD1,TGCGCCAGCAGCCCCGGACAGGGGAACACTGAAGCTTTCTTT,CASSPGQGNTEAFF
TRBJ1-3,TRBV11-3,-,-,TGTGCCAGCAGCTTAGGAGCTAGGGTTGGAAACACCATATATTTT,CASSLGARVGNTIYF
TRBJ1-4,TRBV19,few,TRBD1,TGTGCCAGTAGTCCGGGACAGGGTAATGAAAAACTGTTTTTT,CASSPGQGNEKLFF
TRBJ1-2,TRBV6-8,-,-,TGTGCCAGCAACCAGTCGGGACGGGCTCGGGGCTACACCTTC,CASNQSGRARGYTF
TRBJ2-3,TRBV30,few,-,TGTGCCTGGAGCCGCTCTCGTGGTGATACGCAGTATTTT,CAWSRSRGDTQYF
TRBJ1-2,TRBV6-7,few,-,TGTGCCAGCAGTGCTAATATTGGCTACACCTTC,CASSANIGYTF
TRBJ2-7,TRBV2,few,-,TGTGCCAGCAGCCCCAGTCCAGCAGGCGAGCAGTACTTC,CASSPSPAGEQYF
TRBJ1-6,TRBV9,-,-,TGTGCCAGCATTGGACTCTCGGATAATTCACCCCTCCACTTT,CASIGLSDNSPLHF
TRBJ2-7,TRBV12-5,few,-,TGTGCCAGCACCAATACCTTCCACGAGCAGTACTTC,CASTNTFHEQYF
TRBJ1-1,TRBV6-8,large,-,TGTGCCAGCAGTAAGGACAGTAGCACTGAAGCTTTCTTT,CASSKDSSTEAFF
TRBJ2-3,TRBV18,-,-,TGTGCCAGCTCACCATTCGAGAGCTCTAGCACAGATACGCAGTATTTT,CASSPFESSSTDTQYF
TRBJ1-5,TRBV11-3,-,TRBD1,TGTGCCAGCAGCTTAACCGGGACAGGGGACCAGCCCCAGCATTTT,CASSLTGTGDQPQHF
TRBJ1-1,TRBV6-7,-,-,TGTGCCAGCAGTTACCGGGCCGGGCCACCGTTT,CASSYRAGPPF
TRBJ1-2,TRBV30,few,-,TGTGCCTGGAGTCAGGGATTAGGTGGCTACACCTTC,CAWSQGLGGYTF
TRBJ2-2,TRBV4-1,few,TRBD1,TGCGCCAGCACCATCAGCCAGGGGGCCAGGGAGCTGTTTTTT,CASTISQGARELFF